This TCR beta chain was observed in a study of blood T cell repertoires in COVID-19 (dated by TCRdb to about 2020). In the study overall: Samples covering the acute and convalescent phases of COVID-19 were provided by collaborators in the United States, Italy and Spain. The dataset comprised deeply sampled blood TCRbeta repertoires from subjects exposed to, actively infected with, or recovered from COVID-19. A de-identified subject ID, COVID-19 status, age in years and sex were almost always included in the sample metadata. The repertoires were made available in a free public database intended to serve as a resource for research on the immune response to SARS-CoV-2. The samples were drawn from the first 160 participants of the ongoing ImmuneRACE study and from some 1,300 subjects provided by 6 global collaborators. Where available, HLA class I and class II types were obtained from metadata supplied by the sample provider rather than from assay-based typing. The material from the prospective study consisted of cDNA or gDNA derived from T cells, B-cell-depleted T cells, or PBMCs.

Each collaborating institution followed its own protocols to collect whole blood in K2EDTA tubes. For TCRbeta analysis, collaborators shipped samples as frozen whole blood, isolated PBMCs, or DNA extracted from either of those sample types. TCRbeta CDR3 regions were amplified from genomic DNA by means of the immunoSEQ Assay, a bias-controlled multiplex PCR. Turning to the authors' computational methods: Within the assay, amplification of reference gene primers was used to estimate how many nucleated cells each sample contained. To quantify the absolute abundance of each unique TCRbeta CDR3 rearrangement, sequence reads were collapsed and filtered. For each sample, productive Simpson clonality was calculated as the square root of Simpson's diversity index across productive rearrangements. The immuneACCESS repertoire file appears here via TCRdb, limited to in-frame rearrangements. These files lack a portion of the clones; in checked studies, under half of the deficit traces to unresolved V genes, and the cause of the others is not known. That table supplies the V and J calls and clone size; D and trimming were determined from the DNA. The sample table records some 200,000 clones; about 83% of these occur just once. Approximately 4% of the sample goes to the ten largest clones.

The CDR3 holds 15 amino acids from the cysteine to the phenylalanine. The DNA shown is the 45-base CDR3, in frame from base 1. The germline V gene supplies CDR1 MGHRA and CDR2 YSYEKL. Between the V and J ends, shortened by 2 bases and 1 base respectively, the junction contains 11 bases. About this clone: Its target antigen remains unknown. Per-nucleotide qualities are absent, and no much larger clonotype sits a single base away.

What the research found in general, with its limitations: Clinical and demographic metadata were provided uncurated, with the amount varying by source and participant.

The chain is assembled from TRBV4-1 and TRBJ1-1, and possibly TRBD1, on 5 matching bases. This receptor was taken from a man aged 18 to 35 with active or convalescent COVID-19. The specimen was peripheral blood. This receptor has the CDR3 CASSQIRDSNTEAFF. The nucleotide sequence reads as follows: TGCGCCAGCAGCCAAATCCGGGACTCGAACACTGAAGCTTTCTTT.